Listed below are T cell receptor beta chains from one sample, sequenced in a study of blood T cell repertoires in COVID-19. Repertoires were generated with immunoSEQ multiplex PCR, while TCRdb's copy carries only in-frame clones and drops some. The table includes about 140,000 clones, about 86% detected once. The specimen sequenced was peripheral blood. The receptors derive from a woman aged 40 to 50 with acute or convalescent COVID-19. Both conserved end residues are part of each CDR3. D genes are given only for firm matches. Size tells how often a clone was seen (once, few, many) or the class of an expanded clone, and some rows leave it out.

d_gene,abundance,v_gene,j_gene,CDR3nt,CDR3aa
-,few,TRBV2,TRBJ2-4,TGTGCCAGCAGTGCACGAGGAAACATTCAGTACTTC,CASSARGNIQYF
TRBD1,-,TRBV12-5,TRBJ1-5,TGTGCTAGTGGTCCGGACAGGGGAAACAATCAGCCCCAGCATTTT,CASGPDRGNNQPQHF
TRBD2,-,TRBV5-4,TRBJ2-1,TGTGCCAGCAGCCTCGGGACTAGCAATCCTGAGCAGTTCTTC,CASSLGTSNPEQFF
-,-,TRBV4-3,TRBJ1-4,TGCGCCAGCAGCCAAGAGGGAAGGGCGGGAAAACTGTTTTTT,CASSQEGRAGKLFF
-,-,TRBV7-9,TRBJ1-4,TGTGCCAGCAGCGCACAGGGAGGGAATGAAAAACTGTTTTTT,CASSAQGGNEKLFF
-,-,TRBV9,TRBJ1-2,TGTGCCAGCAGCTTAAACCGGGACAAGGGTAACTATGGCTACACCTTC,CASSLNRDKGNYGYTF
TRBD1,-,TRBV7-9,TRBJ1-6,TGTGCCAGCAGAACAGGGGCTAATTCACCCCTCCACTTT,CASRTGANSPLHF
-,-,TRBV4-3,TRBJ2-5,TGCGCCAGCAGCCAAGATCCCTGGGCTAACCAAGAGACCCAGTACTTC,CASSQDPWANQETQYF
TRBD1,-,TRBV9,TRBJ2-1,TGTGCCAGCAGCCGTACAGGGGGCTCCTACAATGAGCAGTTCTTC,CASSRTGGSYNEQFF
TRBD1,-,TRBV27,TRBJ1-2,TGTGCCAGCAGTTTGAGGGGGCACGAAGGAGGCTACACCTTC,CASSLRGHEGGYTF
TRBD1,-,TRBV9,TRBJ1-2,TGTGCCAGCAGCGTAGAAGTTTGGGACAGGGAGGATGGCTACACCTTC,CASSVEVWDREDGYTF
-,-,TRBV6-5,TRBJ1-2,TGTGCCAGCAGTTACGGGGCCGGCAGGTCTGTGGGTGGCTACACCTTC,CASSYGAGRSVGGYTF
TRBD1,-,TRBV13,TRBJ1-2,TGTGCCACGACAGGGGGCGGGGGCTACACCTTC,CATTGGGGYTF
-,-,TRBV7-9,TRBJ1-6,TGTGCCAGCAGCCGCCACTCGGACATGGGGAGGTCCTATAATTCACCCCTCCACTTT,CASSRHSDMGRSYNSPLHF
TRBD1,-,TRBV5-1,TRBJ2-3,TGCGCCAGCAGCTTTGGGGGACAGGGTAGAGATACGCAGTATTTT,CASSFGGQGRDTQYF
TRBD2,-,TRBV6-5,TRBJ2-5,TGTGCCACCGGACTAGCCCTAAAAGAGACCCAGTACTTC,CATGLALKETQYF
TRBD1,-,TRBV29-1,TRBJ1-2,TGCAGCGTTGAAGGACAGGGGGCGGCCGGCTACACCTTC,CSVEGQGAAGYTF
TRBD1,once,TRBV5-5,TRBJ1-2,TGTGCCAGCAGCTTGGCGTGGGACAGGGATAACTATGGCTACACCTTC,CASSLAWDRDNYGYTF
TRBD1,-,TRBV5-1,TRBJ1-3,TGCGCCAGCAGTCCGGGACAGGTGCCTGGAAACACCATATATTTT,CASSPGQVPGNTIYF
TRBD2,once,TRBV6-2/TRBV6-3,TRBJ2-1,TGTGCCAGCAGTCACGGGGGGGCGCGGGTTTATGAGCAGTTCTTC,CASSHGGARVYEQFF
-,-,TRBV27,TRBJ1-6,TGTGCCAGCAGTTTATCTGAGGACTACCTTAATTCACCCCTCCACTTT,CASSLSEDYLNSPLHF
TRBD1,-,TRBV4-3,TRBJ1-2,TGCGCCAGCAGCCAAGATAGGGGGCAGCTCGGGTTCGGCTACACCTTC,CASSQDRGQLGFGYTF
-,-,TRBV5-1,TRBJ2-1,TGCGCCAGCAGCCCGGAGGCGTTGGGACTCAACAATGAGCAGTTCTTC,CASSPEALGLNNEQFF
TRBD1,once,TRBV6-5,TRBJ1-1,TGTGCCAGCAGTTACGCCTCAGGGGGCGCGGGGACTGAAGCTTTCTTT,CASSYASGGAGTEAFF
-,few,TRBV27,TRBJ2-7,TGTGCCAGCAGTTCCCTTGGGGGCCAGGCCTACGAGCAGTACTTC,CASSSLGGQAYEQYF
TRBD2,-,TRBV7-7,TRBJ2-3,TGTGCCAGCAGCTTAGGTCGGCTAGCGGGGGGGCAGAATACGCAGTATTTT,CASSLGRLAGGQNTQYF
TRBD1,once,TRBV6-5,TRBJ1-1,TGTGCCAGCAGTCGACAGGGGGGAACTGAAGCTTTCTTT,CASSRQGGTEAFF
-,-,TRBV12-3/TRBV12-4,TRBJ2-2,TGTGCCAGCAGTGGATGGCGGACCGGGGAGCTGTTTTTT,CASSGWRTGELFF
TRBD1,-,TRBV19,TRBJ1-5,TGTGCCAGTAGGTGGACAGGGGGCGGTCAGCCCCAGCATTTT,CASRWTGGGQPQHF
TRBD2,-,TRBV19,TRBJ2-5,TGTGCCAGTGGGTCTGAAGGTGGTAGCGGGGATCAAGAGACCCAGTACTTC,CASGSEGGSGDQETQYF
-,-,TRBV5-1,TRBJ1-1,TGCGCCAGCGCTCGAGGGGGAATCGCTGAAGCTTTCTTT,CASARGGIAEAFF
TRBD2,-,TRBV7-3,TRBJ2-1,TGTGCCAGCAGCTTATCTAGCGGGGGGGCCTATGAGCAGTTCTTC,CASSLSSGGAYEQFF
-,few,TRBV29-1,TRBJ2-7,TGCAGCGTTGAGGCGGCCCGGGACGAGCAGTACTTC,CSVEAARDEQYF
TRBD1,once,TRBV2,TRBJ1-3,TGTGCCAGCAGTAGACAGGGGCAAAACTCTGGAAACACCATATATTTT,CASSRQGQNSGNTIYF
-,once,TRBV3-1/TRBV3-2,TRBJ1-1,TGTGCCAGCAGTCAACTCCGGGAATACCGTCTCAAAGCTTTCTTT,CASSQLREYRLKAFF
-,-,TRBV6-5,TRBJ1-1,TGTGCCAGCAGGGTGGACAGATGGATGAACACTGAAGCTTTCTTT,CASRVDRWMNTEAFF
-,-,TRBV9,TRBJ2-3,TGTGCCAGCAAACCCTCGGGACTTACCACAGATACGCAGTATTTT,CASKPSGLTTDTQYF
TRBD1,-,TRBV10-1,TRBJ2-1,TGCGCCAACAAAAGACAGGGTAAGGCTGAGCAGTTCTTC,CANKRQGKAEQFF
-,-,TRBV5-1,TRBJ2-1,TGCGCCAGCCATAGCGGGGACAGCTCCTACAATGAGCAGTTCTTC,CASHSGDSSYNEQFF
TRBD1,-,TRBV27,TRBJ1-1,TGTGCCAGCAGTTTCGGACAGGGAGGCGACACTGAAGCTTTCTTT,CASSFGQGGDTEAFF
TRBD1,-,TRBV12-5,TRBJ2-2,TGTGCTAGTGCCCCTCCTAAAGGGGGCCTGAACACCGGGGAGCTGTTTTTT,CASAPPKGGLNTGELFF
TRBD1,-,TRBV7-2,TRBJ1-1,TGTGCCAGCAGCTCCTTCAGGGGGCTCACTGAAGCTTTCTTT,CASSSFRGLTEAFF
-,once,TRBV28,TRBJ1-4,TGTGCCAGCAGTCCGCCGTCGTCGCGGAGTTATGAAAAACTGTTTTTT,CASSPPSSRSYEKLFF
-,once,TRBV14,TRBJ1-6,TGTGCCAGCAGCGAAGGGGTAGGAGTCCCCTATAATTCACCCCTCCACTTT,CASSEGVGVPYNSPLHF
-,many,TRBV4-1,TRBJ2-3,TGCGCCAGCAGCCAAGAGGGCCACCCTCTGCAGTATTTT,CASSQEGHPLQYF
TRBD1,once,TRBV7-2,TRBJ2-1,TGTGCCAGCAGCTTAGCCCCGACAGGGGGCTACAATGAGCAGTTCTTC,CASSLAPTGGYNEQFF
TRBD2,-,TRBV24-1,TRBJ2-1,TGTGCCACCAGTGATCGAACTAGCGGGAGGGCCGCGTACAATGAGCAGTTCTTC,CATSDRTSGRAAYNEQFF
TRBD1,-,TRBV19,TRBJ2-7,TGTGCCAGTAAACCGGGACAGGGGGCGTACGAGCAGTACTTC,CASKPGQGAYEQYF
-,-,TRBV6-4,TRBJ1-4,TGTGCCAGCAGTGAATCCGCGGAGGGACCGAATGAAAAACTGTTTTTT,CASSESAEGPNEKLFF
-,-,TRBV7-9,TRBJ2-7,TGTGCCAGCAGCCCCCGGGTGACTGGTTCCTACGAGCAGTACTTC,CASSPRVTGSYEQYF
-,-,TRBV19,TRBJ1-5,TGTGCCAGTAGTATAGAGCCGGGTTATAGCAATCAGCCCCAGCATTTT,CASSIEPGYSNQPQHF
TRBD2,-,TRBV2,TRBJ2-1,TGTGCCTCGTGTAGCGGGAGGTCCTACAATGAGCAGTTCTTC,CASCSGRSYNEQFF
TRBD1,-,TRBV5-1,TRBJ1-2,TGCGCCAGCAGCTTGACAGGGGCTTATGGCTACACCTTC,CASSLTGAYGYTF
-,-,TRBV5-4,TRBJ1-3,TGTGCCAGCAGCTCCGACAACTCTGGAAACACCATATATTTT,CASSSDNSGNTIYF
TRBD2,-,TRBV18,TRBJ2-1,TGTGCCAGCTCACTGGCGGGGGAAGGGAATGAGCAGTTCTTC,CASSLAGEGNEQFF
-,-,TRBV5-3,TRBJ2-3,TGTGCCAGAAGCTTGGTTGGGCGAAGTACGCAGTATTTT,CARSLVGRSTQYF
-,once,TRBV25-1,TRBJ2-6,TGTGCCAGCAGTGACGACCGGGAACCGCTGACTGGGGCCAACGTCCTGACTTTC,CASSDDREPLTGANVLTF
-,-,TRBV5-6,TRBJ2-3,TGTGCCAGCAGCTTGGCCTCGGGACACAGCACAGATACGCAGTATTTT,CASSLASGHSTDTQYF
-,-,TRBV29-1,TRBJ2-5,TGCAGCGTTCTCGGGACTGGGCCGGAGACCCAGTACTTC,CSVLGTGPETQYF